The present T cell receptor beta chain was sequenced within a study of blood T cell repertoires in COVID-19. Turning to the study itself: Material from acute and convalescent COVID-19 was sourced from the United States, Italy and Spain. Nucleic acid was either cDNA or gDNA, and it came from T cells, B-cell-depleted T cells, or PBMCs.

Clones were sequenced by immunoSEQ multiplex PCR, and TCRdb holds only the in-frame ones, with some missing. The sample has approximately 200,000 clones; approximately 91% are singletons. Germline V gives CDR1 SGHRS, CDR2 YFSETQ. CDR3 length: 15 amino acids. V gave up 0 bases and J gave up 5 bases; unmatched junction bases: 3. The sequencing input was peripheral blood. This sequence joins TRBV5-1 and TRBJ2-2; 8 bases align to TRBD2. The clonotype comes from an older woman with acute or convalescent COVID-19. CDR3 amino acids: CASSLAPSGTGELFF. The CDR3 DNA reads TGCGCCAGCAGCTTGGCCCCTAGCGGGACCGGGGAGCTGTTTTTT.